This T cell receptor beta chain was captured by sequencing in a study of T cell responses to AZD1222 COVID-19 vaccine. Overall study results and limits: The donor cohort was predominantly white British with a female majority, and clonal diversity may have been underestimated. None of the repertoires were sampled until the peak T cell response had passed.

Some clones are missing from TCRdb's copy, which holds only in-frame ones; the method was immunoSEQ multiplex PCR. The profile shows about 130,000 clones, approximately 94% of them singletons. Germline V lookup: CDR1 KGHSH, CDR2 LQKENI. The CDR3 sequence is 16 residues long. After removal of 4 bases from V and 7 bases from J, the junction contained 9 bases not matched to a gene. Details on this clone: Its antigen is undetermined.

This clonotype was sampled from an adult in good health. The material was peripheral blood, obtained on day 0 of AZD1222 vaccination. The genes are TRBV18 and TRBJ1-6; 8 bases map to TRBD1. CDR3 region: CASSRSAGQGNSPLHF. CDR3 sequence (DNA): TGTGCCAGCTCACGAAGCGCAGGACAGGGCAATTCACCCCTCCACTTT. Full variable domain (outside the CDR3, taken from reference TRBV18 and TRBJ1-6): NAGVMQNPRHLVRRRGQEARLRCSPMKGHSHVYWYRQLPEEGLKFMVYLQKENIIDESGMPKERFSAEFPKEGPSILRIQQVVRGDSAAYFCASSRSAGQGNSPLHFGNGTRLTVT.